Sequencing of this T cell receptor (beta chain) was carried out in a study of T-cell reconstitution after alpha-beta-depleted transplantation in children. Comments on this clonotype: Its antigen is unidentified.

Study outcomes and limitations: Surviving recipient T cells and thymic progenitors produced the high day-60 TCRbeta diversity seen in some patients. Reportedly, roughly two months post-transplant, alpha-beta T cells arose from several hundred expanded graft clones. A year post-transplant, T-cell counts and diversity derived mostly from newly produced T cells.

The CDR3 runs 15 residues. The germline V gene encodes CDR1 SGHRS and CDR2 YFSETQ. V shed 3 bases and J 8 bases; nucleotides not matched to a gene: 10. Unique molecular identifiers were incorporated during preparation of the TCRbeta library. TCRdb reanalysed the PCR reads using MiXCR and keeps one entry per CDR3 protein. The table has about 98,000 distinct CDR3 sequences, 20% to 30% seen once; the top ten hold about a fifth. V is TRBV5-1 and J is TRBJ1-4, with 7 bases aligning to TRBD1. This TCR came from a boy between 2 and 10 years old with acute lymphoblastic leukemia, due to receive a stem cell transplant. Sample: PBMCs, taken before TCRalphabeta/CD19-depleted stem cell transplant. CDR3 loop: CASSSAGTVDEKLFF. The CDR3 DNA reads TGCGCCAGCAGCTCGGCCGGGACAGTCGACGAAAAACTGTTTTTT.